This TCR beta chain was obtained from a study of shared clonotypes between healthy human individuals. Germline CDR1 reads SGHVS; CDR2 reads FQNEAQ. Trimming took 1 base from V and 4 from J, leaving 13 bases between them. The CDR3 is made up of 15 amino acids. Some clones are missing from TCRdb's copy, which holds only in-frame ones; the method was immunoSEQ multiplex PCR. The sample has about 2 million clones; roughly 95% are singletons. In this sample, this clone turned up once. Its antigen is not known. Study results and caveats: For naive CD4 cells, approximately 5% of clonotypes were shared across a few donors. For sorted subsets, rarefaction showed incomplete sequencing despite large depth.

Naive CD8 cells were CD45RO-negative, positively selected for CCR7, excluding terminally differentiated effector memory CD45RA+ cells. Sequenced input: naive CD8+ T cells sorted from blood. The chain carries TRBV7-8 and TRBJ1-2; tentatively, D is TRBD1 (5 bases). The TCR sequence derives from a man aged 18 to 35 in good health. The CDR3 bases are TGTGCCAGCAGCTTAGATGAGGGGTTGATCTATGGCTACACCTTC. It is translated as CASSLDEGLIYGYTF. Based on the CDR3 plus reference TRBV7-8 and TRBJ1-2, the full variable domain is GAGVSQSPRYKVAKRGQDVALRCDPISGHVSLFWYQQALGQGPEFLTYFQNEAQLDKSGLPSDRFFAERPEGSVSTLKIQRTQQEDSAVYLCASSLDEGLIYGYTFGSGTRLTVV.